One sample yielded the 7 T cell receptor beta chains listed below, sequenced in a study of blood T cell repertoires in COVID-19. This table comes from immunoSEQ multiplex PCR, and its TCRdb copy is limited to in-frame clones, with some not included. The sample records approximately 70,000 clones, approximately 83% being singletons. Sequencing input: peripheral blood. These receptors came from a woman aged 55-69 years with acute or convalescent COVID-19.

This clone appeared once. V usage is TRBV6-7 and J usage is TRBJ2-5; D is unresolved. TRBV6-7 counts as an open reading frame of uncertain function. The CDR3 totals 14 residues. V lost 2 bases and J lost 0, with 7 bases in between. CDR3: CASSYRRYQETQYF. Here the CDR3 DNA reads TGTGCCAGCAGTTACCGGCGGTACCAAGAGACCCAGTACTTC.

The count of this clone is one. This chain connects TRBV6-6 to TRBJ2-7; 7 bases are shared with TRBD1. In germline, CDR1 is MNHNY, CDR2 SVGAGI (reference sequence). With V trimmed by 5 bases and J by 3 bases, 10 bases remained unmatched. The CDR3 spans 15 residues. The CDR3 nucleotides are TGTGCCAGCAGTGACTTGGACAGGACGCTCTACGAGCAGTACTTC. Its translation: CASSDLDRTLYEQYF.

The rearrangement links TRBV4-1 to TRBJ1-5; D call uncertain. Per germline, CDR1 MGHRA and CDR2 YSYEKL. V gave up 0 bases and J gave up 5 bases, with 11 bases separating them. The CDR3 runs to 15 residues. CDR3 DNA sequence: TGCGCCAGCAGCCAAGATGCGGGGATTTATCAGCCCCAGCATTTT. Its protein is CASSQDAGIYQPQHF.

About this clone itself: A junction boundary mismatches the germline segment, possibly from a read error. The rearrangement joins TRBV7-9 to TRBJ2-1; tentative D call: TRBD1 (6 bases). The CDR3 runs 14 residues. Germline V gene sequence: CDR1 SEHNR, CDR2 FQNEAQ (reference sequence). The CDR3 DNA is TGTGCCACCGATACCGGGACATCCTTCAATGAGCAGTTCTTC. Encoded protein: CATDTGTSFNEQFF.

This chain links TRBV5-1 with TRBJ1-1; TRBD1 matches 9 bases. V was clipped by 7 bases and J by 4 bases; unmatched bases: 8. Germline V gene lookup returns CDR1 SGHRS and CDR2 YFSETQ. CDR3 size: 14 residues. CDR3 coding DNA: TGCGCCAGCCGCCCCCGGACAGGGGTCACTGAAGCTTTCTTT. Protein: CASRPRTGVTEAFF.

The rearrangement links TRBV30 to TRBJ1-5, with 10 bases identical to TRBD1. The V and J ends lost 5 bases and 6 bases, in that order; junction bases with no gene match: 10. The V gene's germline CDR1 is GTSNPN and CDR2 SVGIG (reference sequence). This CDR3 is built from 15 residues. CDR3 in DNA: TGTGCCTGGGGCCCCGGGACAGGGGTTATTCAGCCCCAGCATTTT. It specifies CAWGPGTGVIQPQHF.

This chain joins TRBV10-3 and TRBJ2-1; TRBD1 matches 7 bases. The germline V gene encodes CDR1 ENHRY and CDR2 SYGVKD. V gave up 3 bases and J gave up 8 bases; unmatched junction bases: 1. CDR3 size: 12 residues. The CDR3 nucleotides read TGTGCCATCAGTGAAACAGGGGATGAGCAGTTCTTC. Amino acids: CAISETGDEQFF.